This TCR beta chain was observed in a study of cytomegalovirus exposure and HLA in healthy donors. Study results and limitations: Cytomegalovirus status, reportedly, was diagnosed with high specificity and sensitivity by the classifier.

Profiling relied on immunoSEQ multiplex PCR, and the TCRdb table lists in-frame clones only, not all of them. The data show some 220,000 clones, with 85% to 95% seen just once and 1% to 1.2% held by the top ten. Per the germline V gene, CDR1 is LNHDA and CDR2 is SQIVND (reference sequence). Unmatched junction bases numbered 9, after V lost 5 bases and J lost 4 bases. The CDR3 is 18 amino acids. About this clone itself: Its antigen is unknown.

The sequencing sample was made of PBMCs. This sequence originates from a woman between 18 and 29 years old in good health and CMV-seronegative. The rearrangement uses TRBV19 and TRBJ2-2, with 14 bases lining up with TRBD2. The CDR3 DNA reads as TGTGCCAGTAGTCAGGGACTAGCGGGAGACGGTAGCACCGGGGAGCTGTTTTTT. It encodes CASSQGLAGDGSTGELFF.